This TCR beta chain appears in the sequencing data of a study of blood T cell repertoires in COVID-19. Germline lookup yields CDR1 MGHRA and CDR2 YSYEKL. The CDR3 consists of 15 residues. V lost 0 bases and J lost 3; bases outside the gene matches: 2. Profiling relied on immunoSEQ multiplex PCR, and the TCRdb table lists in-frame clones only, not all of them. The data contain 70,000 or so clones, 65% to 85% of them singletons. The source is a man between 60 and 75 years old with acute or convalescent COVID-19. The rearrangement uses TRBV4-1 and TRBJ1-1, with 9 nucleotides matching TRBD1. Sequencing was done on a sample of peripheral blood. CDR3 sequence reads: CASSQEQGADTEAFF. The CDR3 coding sequence is TGCGCCAGCAGCCAAGAACAGGGGGCTGACACTGAAGCTTTCTTT.